The clone carrying this TCR beta chain was seen at least ten times. Its antigen is unidentified. The entry originates in a study of T cells after posttransplantation cyclophosphamide. Study-wide results and caveats: Later post-transplant blood repertoires were often dominated by donor CD8+ memory clones.

The table came from immunoSEQ multiplex PCR; TCRdb's copy has only in-frame clones and leaves some out. Listed here are about 3,100 clones without any singletons, the top ten holding 28%. CDR3 length: 14 amino acids. Between the trimmed V and J ends, which lost 5 bases and 8 bases, there was a span of 16 bases. Germline V gene sequence: CDR1 SGHTA, CDR2 FQGNSA. Busulfan-fludarabine conditioning, marrow transplant, and cyclophosphamide on days +3 and +4 were administered. The chain carries TRBV7-2 and TRBJ1-5; no clear D. Sequenced material: PBMCs, taken 84 days after allogeneic stem cell transplant with posttransplant cyclophosphamide. The TCR sequence derives from a female patient in her 40s who received an allogeneic stem cell transplant from a related donor, was CMV-positive, and had no GVHD. Some T cells may be the graft donor's. The CDR3 DNA is TGTGCCAGCAGCCCTACCGGGTATTTAGAGCCCCAGCATTTT. Its translation is CASSPTGYLEPQHF.